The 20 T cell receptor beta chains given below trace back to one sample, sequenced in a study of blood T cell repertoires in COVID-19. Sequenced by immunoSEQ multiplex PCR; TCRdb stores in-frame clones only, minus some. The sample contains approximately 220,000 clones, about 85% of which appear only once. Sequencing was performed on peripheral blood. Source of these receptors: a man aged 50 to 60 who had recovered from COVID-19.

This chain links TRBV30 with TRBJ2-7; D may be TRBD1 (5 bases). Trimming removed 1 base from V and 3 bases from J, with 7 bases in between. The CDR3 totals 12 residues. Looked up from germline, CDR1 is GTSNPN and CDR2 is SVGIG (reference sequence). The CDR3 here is CAWSDRFYEQYF. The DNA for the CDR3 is TGTGCCTGGAGTGACAGGTTCTACGAGCAGTACTTC.

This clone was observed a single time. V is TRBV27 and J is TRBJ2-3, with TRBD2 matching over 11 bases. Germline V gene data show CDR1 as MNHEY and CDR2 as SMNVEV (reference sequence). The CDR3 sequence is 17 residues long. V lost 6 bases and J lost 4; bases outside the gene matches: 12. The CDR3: CASRPLLAGVLPDTQYF. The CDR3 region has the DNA TGTGCCAGCAGACCCTTACTAGCGGGAGTGTTGCCAGATACGCAGTATTTT.

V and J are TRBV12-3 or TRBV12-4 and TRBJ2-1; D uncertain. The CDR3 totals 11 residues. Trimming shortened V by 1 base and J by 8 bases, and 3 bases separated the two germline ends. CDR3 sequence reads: CASSLVDEQFF. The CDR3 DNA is TGTGCCAGCAGTTTAGTAGATGAGCAGTTCTTC.

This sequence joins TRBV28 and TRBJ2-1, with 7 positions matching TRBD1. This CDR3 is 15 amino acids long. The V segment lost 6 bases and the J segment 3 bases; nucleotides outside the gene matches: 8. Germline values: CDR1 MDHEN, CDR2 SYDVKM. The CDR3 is CASSSSGTDYNEQFF. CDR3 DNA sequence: TGTGCCAGCAGCTCAAGTGGGACAGACTACAATGAGCAGTTCTTC.

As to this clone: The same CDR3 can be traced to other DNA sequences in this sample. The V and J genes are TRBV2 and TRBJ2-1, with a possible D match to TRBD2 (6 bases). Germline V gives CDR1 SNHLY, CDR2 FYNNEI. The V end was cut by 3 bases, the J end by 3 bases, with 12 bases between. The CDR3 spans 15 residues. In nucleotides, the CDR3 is TGTGCCAGCAGTGATAGTGGGAGGAGCTACAATGAGCAGTTCTTC. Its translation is CASSDSGRSYNEQFF.

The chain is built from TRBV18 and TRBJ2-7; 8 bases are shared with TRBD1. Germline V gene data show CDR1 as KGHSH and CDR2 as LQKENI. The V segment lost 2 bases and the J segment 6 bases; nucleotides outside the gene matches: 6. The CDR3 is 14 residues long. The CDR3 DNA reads TGTGCCAGCTCACCAGTGACAGGGGTAGGCGAGCAGTACTTC. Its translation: CASSPVTGVGEQYF.

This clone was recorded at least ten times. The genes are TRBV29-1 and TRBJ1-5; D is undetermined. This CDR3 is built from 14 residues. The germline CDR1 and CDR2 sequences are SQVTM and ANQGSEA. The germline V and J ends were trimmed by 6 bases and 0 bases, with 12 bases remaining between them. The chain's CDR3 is CSVALGSSNQPQHF. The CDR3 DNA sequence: TGCAGCGTCGCACTCGGGTCTAGCAATCAGCCCCAGCATTTT.

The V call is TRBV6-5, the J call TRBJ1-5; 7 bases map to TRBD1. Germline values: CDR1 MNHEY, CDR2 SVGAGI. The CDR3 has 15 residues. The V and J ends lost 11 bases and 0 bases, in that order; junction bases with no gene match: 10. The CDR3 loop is CASRRGHNSNQPQHF. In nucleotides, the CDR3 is TGTGCCTCTCGTAGGGGGCACAATAGCAATCAGCCCCAGCATTTT.

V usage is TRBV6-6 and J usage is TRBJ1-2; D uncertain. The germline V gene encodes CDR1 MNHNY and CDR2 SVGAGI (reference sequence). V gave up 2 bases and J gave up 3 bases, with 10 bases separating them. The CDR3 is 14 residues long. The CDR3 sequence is CASSYHAGYYGYTF. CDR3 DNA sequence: TGTGCCAGCAGTTACCACGCGGGATACTATGGCTACACCTTC.

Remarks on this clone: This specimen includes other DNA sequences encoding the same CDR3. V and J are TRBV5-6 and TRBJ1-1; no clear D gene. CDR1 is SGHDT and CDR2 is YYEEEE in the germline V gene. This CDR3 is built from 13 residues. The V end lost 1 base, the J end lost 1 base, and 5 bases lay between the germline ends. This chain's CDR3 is CASSLPGNTEAFF. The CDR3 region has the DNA TGTGCCAGCAGCTTGCCCGGGAACACTGAAGCTTTCTTT.

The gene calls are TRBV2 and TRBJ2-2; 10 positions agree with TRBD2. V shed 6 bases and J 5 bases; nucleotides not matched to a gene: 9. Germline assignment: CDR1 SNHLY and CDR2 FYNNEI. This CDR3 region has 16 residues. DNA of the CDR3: TGTGCCAGCAGGCCAGCGGGAGGGCGCATAACCGGGGAGCTGTTTTTT. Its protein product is CASRPAGGRITGELFF.

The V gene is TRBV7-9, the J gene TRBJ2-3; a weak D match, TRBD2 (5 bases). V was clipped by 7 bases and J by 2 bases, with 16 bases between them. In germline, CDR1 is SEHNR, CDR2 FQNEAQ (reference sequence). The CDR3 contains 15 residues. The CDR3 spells CASTKLGLFTDTQYF. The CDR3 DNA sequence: TGTGCCAGCACCAAACTCGGACTTTTCACAGATACGCAGTATTTT.

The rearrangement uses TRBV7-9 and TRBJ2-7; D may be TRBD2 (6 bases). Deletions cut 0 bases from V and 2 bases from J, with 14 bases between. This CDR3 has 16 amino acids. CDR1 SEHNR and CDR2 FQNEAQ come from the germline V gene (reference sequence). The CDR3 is CASSLASGVVAYEQYF. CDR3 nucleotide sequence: TGTGCCAGCAGCTTAGCATCGGGAGTGGTTGCCTACGAGCAGTACTTC. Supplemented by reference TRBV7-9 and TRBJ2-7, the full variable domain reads DTGVSQNPRHKITKRGQNVTFRCDPISEHNRLYWYRQTLGQGPEFLTYFQNEAQLEKSRLLSDRFSAERPKGSFSTLEIQRTEQGDSAMYLCASSLASGVVAYEQYFGPGTRLTVT.

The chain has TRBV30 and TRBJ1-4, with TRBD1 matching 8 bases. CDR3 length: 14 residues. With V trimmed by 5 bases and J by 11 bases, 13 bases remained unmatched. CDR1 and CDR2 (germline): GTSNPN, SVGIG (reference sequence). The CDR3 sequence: CAWHQRGTGYKLFF. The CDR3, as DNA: TGTGCCTGGCATCAAAGGGGGACAGGATATAAACTGTTTTTT. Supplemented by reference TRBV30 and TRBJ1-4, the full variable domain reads SQTIHQWPATLVQPVGSPLSLECTVEGTSNPNLYWYRQAAGRGLQLLFYSVGIGQISSEVPQNLSASRPQDRQFILSSKKLLLSDSGFYLCAWHQRGTGYKLFFGSGTQLSVL.

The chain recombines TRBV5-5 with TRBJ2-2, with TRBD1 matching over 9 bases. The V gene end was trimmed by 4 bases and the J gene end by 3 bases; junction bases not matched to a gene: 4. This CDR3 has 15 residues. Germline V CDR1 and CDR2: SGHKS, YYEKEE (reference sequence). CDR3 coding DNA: TGTGCCAGCAGCATTGGACAGGGGTACACCGGGGAGCTGTTTTTT. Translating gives CASSIGQGYTGELFF.

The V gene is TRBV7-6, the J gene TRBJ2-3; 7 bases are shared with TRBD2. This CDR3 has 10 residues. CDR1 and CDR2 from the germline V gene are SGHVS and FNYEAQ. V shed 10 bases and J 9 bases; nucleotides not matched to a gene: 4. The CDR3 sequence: CANPGGTQYF. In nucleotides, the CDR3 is TGTGCCAACCCCGGGGGGACGCAGTATTTT.

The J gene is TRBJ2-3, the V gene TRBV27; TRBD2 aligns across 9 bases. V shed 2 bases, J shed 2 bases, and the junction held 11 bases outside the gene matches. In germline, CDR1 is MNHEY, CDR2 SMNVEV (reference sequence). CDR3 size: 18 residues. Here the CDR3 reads CASSLRGLAGPYTDTQYF. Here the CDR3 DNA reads TGTGCCAGCAGTTTACGTGGCCTAGCGGGACCCTACACAGATACGCAGTATTTT.

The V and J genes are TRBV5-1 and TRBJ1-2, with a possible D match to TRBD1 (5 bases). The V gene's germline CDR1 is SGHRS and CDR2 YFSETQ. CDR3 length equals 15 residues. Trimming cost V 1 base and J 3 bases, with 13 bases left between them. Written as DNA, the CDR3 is TGCGCCAGCAGCTTGCTGGCAGGGCTAGACTATGGCTACACCTTC. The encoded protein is CASSLLAGLDYGYTF.

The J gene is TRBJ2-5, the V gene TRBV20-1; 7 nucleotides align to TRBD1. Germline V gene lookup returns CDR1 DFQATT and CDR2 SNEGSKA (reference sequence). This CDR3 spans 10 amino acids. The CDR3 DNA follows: TGCGCCCCAGGGACAGCGACCCAGTACTTC. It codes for CAPGTATQYF.

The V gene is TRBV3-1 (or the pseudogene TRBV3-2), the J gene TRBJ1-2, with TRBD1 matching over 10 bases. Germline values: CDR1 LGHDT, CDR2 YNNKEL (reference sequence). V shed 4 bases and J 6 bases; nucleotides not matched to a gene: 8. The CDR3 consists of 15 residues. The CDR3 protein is CASSRRTGGLDGYTF. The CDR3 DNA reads TGTGCCAGCAGCCGAAGGACAGGGGGACTGGATGGCTACACCTTC.